The 19 T cell receptor beta chains given below trace back to one sample, sequenced in a study of blood T cells in healthy people across ages. A second PCR of 7 to 11 cycles used a sample-barcoded 5' primer and a J-beta primer mix. MiXCR, applied by TCRdb to the 5' RACE reads, yields one record per CDR3 protein. There are approximately 730,000 distinct CDR3 sequences in the sample; 50% to 65% occur only once, and around 41% lies in the top ten. Sequencing input: blood. The receptors derive from a man older than 75 in good health.

The rearrangement uses TRBV7-2 and TRBJ2-4; D gene unclear. The J call may be mistaken, given a closer DNA end match to TRBJ2-5. CDR1 and CDR2 from the germline V gene are SGHTA and FQGNSA. The CDR3 has 13 residues. CDR3 DNA sequence: TGTGCCAGCAGCTTAGTCCTAGAAGGGACCCAGTACTTC. This encodes CASSLVLEGTQYF.

The chain's CDR3 is CASSLDRGQNSPLHF. DNA for the CDR3: TGTGCCAGCAGCTTAGACAGGGGGCAGAATTCACCCCTCCACTTT. The chain employs TRBV7-2 and TRBJ1-6, with 9 nucleotides matching TRBD1. Germline CDR1 SGHTA, CDR2 FQGNSA. The ends lost 1 base at V and 7 bases at J; junction bases unmatched: 2. This CDR3 has 15 residues.

This rearrangement joins TRBV20-1 to TRBJ2-1; D is possibly TRBD2 (5 bases). Deletions cut 0 bases from V and 0 bases from J, with 9 bases between. Germline V gives CDR1 DFQATT, CDR2 SNEGSKA (reference sequence). CDR3 length: 15 residues. The CDR3 reads CSARDIGSSYNEQFF. DNA for the CDR3: TGCAGTGCTAGAGATATAGGGAGCTCCTACAATGAGCAGTTCTTC.

Comments on this clonotype: The germline gene is not matched at one end of the junction; a read error may be the cause. The chain combines TRBV3-1 with TRBJ1-4; D remains unclear. This CDR3 contains 10 residues. The germline gives CDR1 LGHDT, CDR2 YNNKEL (reference sequence). CDR3 protein: CACSQGKLFF. The CDR3 nucleotides read TGTGCCTGCAGCCAAGGGAAACTGTTTTTT.

The chain's CDR3 is CTSSGRVTDTQYF. CDR3 coding DNA: TGTACCAGCAGCGGGAGAGTCACAGATACGCAGTATTTT. V usage is TRBV7-2 and J usage is TRBJ2-3, with D perhaps TRBD2 (5 bases). CDR1 SGHTA and CDR2 FQGNSA come from the germline V gene. The CDR3 is 13 residues long. The V end lost 5 bases, the J end lost 2 bases, and 8 bases lay between the germline ends. Full variable domain (rest looked up from reference TRBV7-2 and TRBJ2-3): GAGVSQSPSNKVTEKGKDVELRCDPISGHTALYWYRQSLGQGLEFLIYFQGNSAPDKSGLPSDRFSAERTGGSVSTLTIQRTQQEDSAVYLCTSSGRVTDTQYFGPGTRLTVL.

V is TRBV20-1 and J is TRBJ2-1; TRBD2 aligns across 10 bases. The V segment lost 6 bases and the J segment 1 base; nucleotides outside the gene matches: 6. This CDR3 comprises 15 residues. The germline gives CDR1 DFQATT, CDR2 SNEGSKA (reference sequence). The CDR3 loop reads CSALPSGSSYNEQFF. Written as DNA, the CDR3 is TGCAGTGCCCTCCCTAGCGGGAGTTCCTACAATGAGCAGTTCTTC.

J is TRBJ2-1 and V is TRBV2; D is unclear. The V end was cut by 7 bases, the J end by 7 bases, with 5 bases between. This CDR3 has 10 residues. Germline V gene sequence: CDR1 SNHLY, CDR2 FYNNEI. In DNA form, the CDR3 reads TGTGCCAGCACCCGGAATGAGCAGTTCTTC. Translated, it gives CASTRNEQFF.

The V and J genes are TRBV11-2 and TRBJ2-1; D perhaps matches TRBD2 (5 bases). There are 14 residues in the CDR3. CDR1 is SGHAT, CDR2 FQNNGV, per germline. V gave up 5 bases and J gave up 10 bases, with 18 bases separating them. The CDR3 region has the DNA TGTGCCAGCAGCACCGGACTTCAGGTGATGGAGCAGTTCTTC. It encodes CASSTGLQVMEQFF.

This clonotype was found once. This chain links TRBV12-3 or TRBV12-4 with TRBJ2-7; 9 bases map to TRBD2. CDR3 length: 14 residues. V dropped 6 bases and J dropped 5; count of bases not matched to a gene: 8. The CDR3, as DNA: TGTGCCAGCAGGCAAACAGCGGGAGGACACGAGCAGTACTTC. The encoded protein is CASRQTAGGHEQYF.

This clonotype has just a few counts. This chain uses TRBV7-2 with TRBJ2-1, with no clear D. V dropped 4 bases and J dropped 4 bases, with 5 bases sitting between them. Germline V gene data show CDR1 as SGHTA and CDR2 as FQGNSA. The CDR3 has 12 amino acids. CDR3 coding DNA: TGTGCCAGCAGCTGGCAGTACAATGAGCAGTTCTTC. Protein sequence: CASSWQYNEQFF.

This clonotype was observed a handful of times. J is TRBJ2-7 and V is TRBV7-9; tentative D call: TRBD1 (6 bases). In germline, CDR1 is SEHNR, CDR2 FQNEAQ (reference sequence). The CDR3 has 14 amino acids. V dropped 5 bases and J dropped 0 bases, with 11 bases sitting between them. CDR3 in amino acids: CASSLGTTSYEQYF. Written as DNA, the CDR3 is TGTGCCAGCAGCCTCGGGACAACCTCCTACGAGCAGTACTTC.

This clonotype has a handful of counts. The junction departs from the called germline gene at one end, perhaps through a read error. The rearrangement links TRBV29-1 to TRBJ1-2; the D is unclear. CDR3 length equals 12 residues. Germline V gene sequence: CDR1 SQVTM, CDR2 ANQGSEA. CDR3 loop: CSVEEGSYGYTF. The CDR3 coding sequence is TGCAGCGTGGAAGAAGGGAGCTATGGCTACACCTTC.

There are a few counts of this clonotype. V usage is TRBV6-1 and J usage is TRBJ2-5; 7 bases match TRBD1. CDR3 size: 15 residues. CDR1 MNHNS and CDR2 SASEGT come from the germline V gene. J gave up 5 bases and V 6 bases, and 12 bases lay outside the gene matches. For the CDR3, the DNA is TGTGCCAGCAGGCTAGACAGGGCCCTTCGGGAGACCCAGTACTTC. Translation: CASRLDRALRETQYF.

This clonotype was observed once. The genes are TRBV11-2 and TRBJ2-1, with 8 nucleotides matching TRBD2. V lost 3 bases and J lost 7; bases outside the gene matches: 11. The CDR3 is 16 residues long. CDR1 and CDR2 (germline): SGHAT, FQNNGV. The CDR3 DNA reads as TGTGCCAGCAGCTTTAGAGTATCAGCGGGAGAGAATGAGCAGTTCTTC. Its translation is CASSFRVSAGENEQFF.

The gene calls are TRBV2 and TRBJ1-2; possible D gene TRBD1, 5 bases. The CDR3 length is 12 residues. V lost 7 bases and J lost 8, with 14 bases in between. Per germline, CDR1 SNHLY and CDR2 FYNNEI. CDR3 region: CASNGREQGYTF. The CDR3 DNA is TGTGCCAGCAACGGCAGGGAGCAGGGCTACACCTTC. Filled out from reference TRBV2 and TRBJ1-2, the complete variable domain reads EPEVTQTPSHQVTQMGQEVILRCVPISNHLYFYWYRQILGQKVEFLVSFYNNEISEKSEIFDDQFSVERPDGSNFTLKIRSTKLEDSAMYFCASNGREQGYTFGSGTRLTVV.

This clonotype was found a few times. Written as DNA, the CDR3 is TGTGCCAGCAGCTTGCTCACCGGGGAGCTGTTTTTT. Its translation is CASSLLTGELFF. V and J are TRBV5-6 and TRBJ2-2; D gene ambiguous. CDR3 length: 12 residues. The V end lost 1 base, the J end lost 4 bases, and 2 bases lay between the germline ends. From germline, CDR1 is SGHDT and CDR2 YYEEEE.

J is TRBJ2-1 and V is TRBV10-3, with 11 bases matching TRBD2. This CDR3 region has 19 residues. CDR1 and CDR2 (germline): ENHRY, SYGVKD. V was pared by 8 bases and J by 7 bases, with 22 bases of the junction left unmatched. This CDR3 reads CAILSAGVAGGLGENEQFF. The CDR3, as DNA: TGTGCCATCCTGTCGGCCGGGGTAGCGGGAGGGCTGGGGGAAAATGAGCAGTTCTTC.

This clonotype was seen just once. The rearrangement links TRBV18 to TRBJ2-5, with 7 bases lining up with TRBD2. The last part of the DNA fits TRBJ2-4 better; the J call may be wrong. This CDR3 region has 15 residues. Germline loops: CDR1 KGHSH, CDR2 LQKENI. DNA of the CDR3: TGTGCCAGCTCACAGAAGGGAGGGTCCCCCAACATTCAGTACTTC. Translation gives CASSQKGGSPNIQYF.

A single count supports this clonotype. The chain has TRBV2 and TRBJ2-7; D gene ambiguous. CDR3 length: 14 amino acids. With 5 bases removed from V and 3 bases from J, the gap between germline ends came to 14 bases. The V gene's germline CDR1 is SNHLY and CDR2 FYNNEI. CDR3: CASSPYTDNYEQYF. The CDR3 bases are TGTGCCAGCAGTCCTTATACCGACAACTACGAGCAGTACTTC.